One sample yielded the 11 T cell receptor beta chains listed below, sequenced in a study of vaccination and CD4 T cells after COVID-19. The treatment is: approximately 11-day PBMC culture with coronavirus spike peptide pools or control peptides (ViraFEST assay). Researchers used the Oncomine TCR Beta short-read assay to sequence DNA from cultured CD4+ T cells. Using its own MiXCR run on the PCR reads, TCRdb lists one record per CDR3 protein. This sample has 15,000 to 20,000 distinct CDR3 sequences, with around 47% found just once. Their specific antigens are unknown. The sequencing sample was made of CD4+ T cells from blood, cultured in vitro. The receptor set was obtained from a human donor who had recovered from COVID-19.

CDR3 coding DNA: TGCAGTGTCACTTGGACTAGCGGCTACAATGAGCAGTTCTTC. Translation: CSVTWTSGYNEQFF. The genes are TRBV20-1 and TRBJ2-1; 10 nucleotides line up with TRBD2. J was trimmed by 3 bases and V by 7 bases; bases with no gene match: 6. Germline loops: CDR1 DFQATT, CDR2 SNEGSKA (reference sequence). The CDR3 contains 14 residues.

This chain connects TRBV5-4 to TRBJ2-3; 10 nucleotides match TRBD1. With V trimmed by 4 bases and J by 7 bases, 12 bases remained unmatched. The V gene's germline CDR1 is SGHNT and CDR2 YYREEE (reference sequence). This CDR3 contains 16 residues. The CDR3 here is CASSGIGTGELNTQYF. In nucleotides, the CDR3 is TGTGCCAGCAGCGGCATCGGGACAGGGGAGTTAAATACGCAGTATTTT. Based on the CDR3 plus reference TRBV5-4 and TRBJ2-3, the full variable domain is ETGVTQSPTHLIKTRGQQVTLRCSSQSGHNTVSWYQQALGQGPQFIFQYYREEENGRGNFPPRFSGLQFPNYSSELNVNALELDDSALYLCASSGIGTGELNTQYFGPGTRLTVL.

The rearrangement links TRBV21-1 to TRBJ2-7; no DNA check was done on the table's D call, TRBD2. TRBV21-1 is recorded as a pseudogene. CDR3 size: 13 residues. The CDR3 coding sequence is TGTGCCAGCAGCAGCGGAGGGGACTACGAGCAGTACTTC. Translation: CASSSGGDYEQYF.

In DNA, the CDR3 is TGTGCCAGCAGCTTAGTTCTCCAGGCCACTGAAGCTTTCTTT. It specifies CASSLVLQATEAFF. The chain combines TRBV11-2 with TRBJ1-1, with D uncertain. This CDR3 is 14 amino acids long. Germline V gives CDR1 SGHAT, CDR2 FQNNGV. The V gene lost 1 base and the J gene lost 4 bases, with 10 bases spanning the gap.

The V call is TRBV15, the J call TRBJ2-2; 10 bases are a match to TRBD1. After removal of 8 bases from V and 9 bases from J, the junction contained 9 bases not matched to a gene. Germline loops: CDR1 LNHNV, CDR2 YYDKDF (reference sequence). The CDR3 has 14 amino acids. The DNA of the CDR3 is TGTGCCACCTCCGGGACAGGGGAGGCAAGGGAGCTGTTTTTT. Its translation: CATSGTGEARELFF.

This clonotype has a handful of counts. This rearrangement joins TRBV28 to TRBJ1-2, with 7 bases that match TRBD1. Germline CDR1 MDHEN, CDR2 SYDVKM. The CDR3 spans 14 residues. V lost 7 bases to trimming and J lost 4 bases; unmatched junction nucleotides: 9. CDR3 region: CASTPGQSFYGYTF. As DNA, the CDR3 is TGTGCCAGCACCCCGGGACAGTCGTTCTATGGCTACACCTTC.

By share, this clonotype counts as medium-sized. The V gene is TRBV5-4, the J gene TRBJ2-7; unclear D gene. Per germline, CDR1 SGHNT and CDR2 YYREEE (reference sequence). The CDR3 loop spans 14 amino acids. The V and J ends lost 4 bases and 6 bases respectively, with 17 bases between them. As DNA, the CDR3 is TGTGCCAGCAGCCCCCAGCAGGCCCCGGGCGAGCAGTACTTC. This sequence encodes CASSPQQAPGEQYF.

CDR3 residues: CSAEDRLPNSPLHF. The CDR3 coding sequence is TGCAGTGCTGAGGACAGGCTACCCAATTCACCCCTCCACTTT. This chain uses TRBV20-1 with TRBJ1-6; 7 nucleotides match TRBD1. Losses at the gene ends were 5 bases for V and 7 bases for J; bases not matched to a gene: 8. The CDR3 spans 14 residues. Germline loops: CDR1 DFQATT, CDR2 SNEGSKA (reference sequence).

This rearrangement joins TRBV12-3 or TRBV12-4 to TRBJ1-1, with a weak D call TRBD1 (5 bases). Trimming took 3 bases from V and 10 from J, leaving 12 bases between them. The CDR3 is 12 residues long. CDR3 DNA: TGTGCCAGCAGTTTCTCCCGAAGGGGAGCTTTCTTT. Amino acids: CASSFSRRGAFF.

This clonotype was counted between two and nine times. The V and J genes are TRBV7-2 and TRBJ2-2; D possibly uses TRBD1 or TRBD2 (5 bases each). CDR3 length: 17 residues. The V end was cut by 5 bases, the J end by 5 bases, with 21 bases between. Per germline, CDR1 SGHTA and CDR2 FQGNSA. Written as DNA, the CDR3 is TGTGCCAGCAGCGTAAGCAGGGACCGAGCTTTAACCGGGGAGCTGTTTTTT. This translates into CASSVSRDRALTGELFF.

The chain recombines TRBV6-1 with TRBJ2-1; the D gene is possibly TRBD1 (6 bases). There are 15 residues in the CDR3. With 1 base removed from V and 6 bases from J, the gap between germline ends came to 13 bases. Germline CDR1 reads MNHNS; CDR2 reads SASEGT. CDR3 nucleotides: TGTGCCAGCAGTGAAGGGACAGCGCCCCGCAATGAGCAGTTCTTC. This translates into CASSEGTAPRNEQFF.